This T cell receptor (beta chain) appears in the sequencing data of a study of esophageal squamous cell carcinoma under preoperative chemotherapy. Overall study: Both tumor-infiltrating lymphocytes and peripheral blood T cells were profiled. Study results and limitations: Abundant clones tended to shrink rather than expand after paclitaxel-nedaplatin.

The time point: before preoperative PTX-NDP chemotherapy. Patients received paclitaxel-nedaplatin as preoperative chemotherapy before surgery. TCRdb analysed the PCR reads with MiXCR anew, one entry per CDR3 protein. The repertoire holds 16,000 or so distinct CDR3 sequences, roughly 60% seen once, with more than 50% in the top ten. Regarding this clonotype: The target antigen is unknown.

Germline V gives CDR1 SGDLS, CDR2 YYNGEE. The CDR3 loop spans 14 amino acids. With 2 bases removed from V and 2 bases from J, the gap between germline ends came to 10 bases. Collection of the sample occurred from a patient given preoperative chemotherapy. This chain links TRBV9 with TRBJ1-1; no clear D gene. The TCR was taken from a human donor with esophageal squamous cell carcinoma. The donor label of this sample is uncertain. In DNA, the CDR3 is TGTGCCAGCAGCGTGGAAGATTACAACACTGAAGCTTTCTTT. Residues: CASSVEDYNTEAFF.